This T cell receptor beta chain was profiled in a study of blood T cell repertoires in COVID-19. At the level of the study: Samples representing acute and convalescent COVID-19 were sourced from the United States, Italy and Spain.

Patients in Seattle were enrolled during active infection, then followed longitudinally. The authors' processing: Quantification of nucleated cells was approximated via reference gene primer amplification. Clones were sequenced by immunoSEQ multiplex PCR, and TCRdb holds only the in-frame ones, with some missing. That table is the source of V, J and clone size, and D and trimming were worked out from the DNA. The table includes just under 350,000 clones, about nine tenths detected once. The V gene's germline CDR1 is MNHEY and CDR2 SMNVEV (reference sequence). The CDR3 spans 14 residues. V was shortened by 7 bases and J by 0 bases, with 9 bases between the two germline ends.

The chain uses TRBV27 and TRBJ2-2, with TRBD2 as a possible D gene (5 bases). Sample: peripheral blood. This clonotype was sampled from a woman aged 70-85 years with COVID-19, enrolled during active disease. This chain's CDR3 is CASTFGTNTGELFF. In nucleotides, the CDR3 is TGTGCCAGCACGTTCGGGACGAACACCGGGGAGCTGTTTTTT.